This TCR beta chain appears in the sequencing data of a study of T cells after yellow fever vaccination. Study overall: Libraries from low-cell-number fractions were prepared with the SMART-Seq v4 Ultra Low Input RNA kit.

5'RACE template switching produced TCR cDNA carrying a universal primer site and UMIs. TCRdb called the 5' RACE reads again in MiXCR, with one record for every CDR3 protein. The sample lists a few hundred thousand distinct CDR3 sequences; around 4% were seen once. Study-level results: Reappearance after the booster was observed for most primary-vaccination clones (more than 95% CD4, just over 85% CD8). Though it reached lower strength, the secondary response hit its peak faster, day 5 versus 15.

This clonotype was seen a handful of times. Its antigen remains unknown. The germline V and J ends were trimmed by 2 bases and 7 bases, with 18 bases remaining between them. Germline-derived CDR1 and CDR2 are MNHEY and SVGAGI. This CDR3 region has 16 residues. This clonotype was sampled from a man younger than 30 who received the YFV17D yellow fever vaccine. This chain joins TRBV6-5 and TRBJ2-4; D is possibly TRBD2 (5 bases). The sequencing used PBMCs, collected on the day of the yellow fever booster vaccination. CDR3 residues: CASSYPRTGRRNIQYF. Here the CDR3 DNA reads TGTGCCAGCAGTTACCCACGGACGGGGAGACGGAACATTCAGTACTTC.